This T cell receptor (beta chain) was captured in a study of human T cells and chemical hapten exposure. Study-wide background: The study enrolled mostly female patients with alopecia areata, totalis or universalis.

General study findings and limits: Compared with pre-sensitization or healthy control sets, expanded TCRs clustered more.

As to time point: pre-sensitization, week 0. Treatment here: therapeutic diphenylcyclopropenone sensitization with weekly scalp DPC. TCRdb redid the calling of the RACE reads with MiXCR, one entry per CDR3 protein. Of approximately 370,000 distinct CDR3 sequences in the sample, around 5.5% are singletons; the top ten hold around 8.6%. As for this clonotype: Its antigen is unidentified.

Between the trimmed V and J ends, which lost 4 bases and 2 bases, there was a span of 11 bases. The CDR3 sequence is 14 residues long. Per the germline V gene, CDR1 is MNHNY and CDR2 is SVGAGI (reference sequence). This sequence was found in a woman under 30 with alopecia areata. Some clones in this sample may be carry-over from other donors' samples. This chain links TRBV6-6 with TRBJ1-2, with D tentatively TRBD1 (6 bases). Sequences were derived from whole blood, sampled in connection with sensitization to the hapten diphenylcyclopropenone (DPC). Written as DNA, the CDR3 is TGTGCCAGCAGTTCACAGGGAAGGAACTATGGCTACACCTTC. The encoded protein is CASSSQGRNYGYTF.